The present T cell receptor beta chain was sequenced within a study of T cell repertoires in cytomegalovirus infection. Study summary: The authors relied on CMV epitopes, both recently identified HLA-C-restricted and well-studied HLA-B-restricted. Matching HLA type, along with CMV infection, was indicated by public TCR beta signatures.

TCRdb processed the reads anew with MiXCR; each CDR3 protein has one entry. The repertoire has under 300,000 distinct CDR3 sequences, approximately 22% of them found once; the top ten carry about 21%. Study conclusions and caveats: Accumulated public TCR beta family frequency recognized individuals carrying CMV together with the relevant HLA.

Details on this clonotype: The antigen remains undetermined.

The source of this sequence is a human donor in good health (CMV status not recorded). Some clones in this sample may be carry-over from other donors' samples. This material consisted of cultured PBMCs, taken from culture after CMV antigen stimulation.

DNA for the CDR3: TGTGCCAGCAGCCCTCGACTAGCGGGATACCTCTACGAGCAGTACTTC. This encodes CASSPRLAGYLYEQYF. The chain is built from TRBV6-2 or TRBV6-3 and TRBJ2-7, with 11 bases fitting TRBD2. The CDR3 runs 16 residues. Looked up from germline, CDR1 is MNHEY and CDR2 is SVGEGT. Germline trimming cut 6 bases from V and 3 bases from J; bases unmatched to any gene: 10.